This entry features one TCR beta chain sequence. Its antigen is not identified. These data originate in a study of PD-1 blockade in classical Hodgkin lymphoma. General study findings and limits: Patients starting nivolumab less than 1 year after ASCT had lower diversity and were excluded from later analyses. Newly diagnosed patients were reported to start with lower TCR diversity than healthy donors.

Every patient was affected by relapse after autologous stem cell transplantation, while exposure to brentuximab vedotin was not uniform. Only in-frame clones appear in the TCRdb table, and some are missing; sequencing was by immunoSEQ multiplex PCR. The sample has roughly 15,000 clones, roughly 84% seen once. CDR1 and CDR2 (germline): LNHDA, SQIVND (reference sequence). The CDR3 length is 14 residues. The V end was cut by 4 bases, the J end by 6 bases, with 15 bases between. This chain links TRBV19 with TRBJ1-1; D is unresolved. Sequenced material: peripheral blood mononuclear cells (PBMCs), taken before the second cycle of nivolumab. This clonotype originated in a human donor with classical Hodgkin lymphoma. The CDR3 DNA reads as TGTGCCAGTAGTACCCAGTCCGTTGACCCTGAAGCTTTCTTT. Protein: CASSTQSVDPEAFF.